A selection of T cell receptor beta chains follows, all from one sample in a study of a mutant IDH1 vaccine in newly diagnosed glioma. Sequencing used immunoSEQ multiplex PCR; TCRdb keeps in-frame clones, though not all of them. The sample contains tens of thousands of clones, 83% of which appear only once. These TCRs' antigens remain unknown. The sample was PBMCs, taken from a glioma patient whose treatment included an IDH1 peptide vaccine. The receptor source for this set is a young man with glioma. Each CDR3 is given with its conserved first and last residue. A D gene is named only where the DNA matches it firmly. For some rows the clone size is stated as once, few or many, or as a class when expanded; others skip it.

abundance: -
v_gene: TRBV6-6
j_gene: TRBJ1-4
d_gene: -
CDR3nt: TGTGCCAGCAGAGGGAATGAAAAACTGTTTTTT
CDR3aa: CASRGNEKLFF

abundance: -
v_gene: TRBV27
j_gene: TRBJ2-3
d_gene: TRBD2
CDR3nt: TGTGCCAGCAGTCCCCTAGCGGGAAGCACAGATACGCAGTATTTT
CDR3aa: CASSPLAGSTDTQYF

abundance: -
v_gene: TRBV18
j_gene: TRBJ2-5
d_gene: -
CDR3nt: TGTGCCAGCTCACCACGTTCTGATGAAGAGACCCAGTACTTC
CDR3aa: CASSPRSDEETQYF

abundance: few
v_gene: TRBV5-1
j_gene: TRBJ1-3
d_gene: TRBD1
CDR3nt: TGCGCCAGCCACCGTGGACAGGGAATCTCTGGAAACACCATATATTTT
CDR3aa: CASHRGQGISGNTIYF

abundance: -
v_gene: TRBV6-1
j_gene: TRBJ1-5
d_gene: -
CDR3nt: TGTGCCAGCAGTGTGGTAGGGCAGGGAAAAAATCAGCCCCAGCATTTT
CDR3aa: CASSVVGQGKNQPQHF

abundance: -
v_gene: TRBV11-3
j_gene: TRBJ2-3
d_gene: -
CDR3nt: TGTGCCAGCAGCTTAGATCTCGGGTATACGCAGTATTTT
CDR3aa: CASSLDLGYTQYF

abundance: -
v_gene: TRBV5-1
j_gene: TRBJ2-7
d_gene: TRBD2
CDR3nt: TGCGCCAGCAGCCTCGCGGGAGGTTTCGAGCAGTACTTC
CDR3aa: CASSLAGGFEQYF

abundance: -
v_gene: TRBV19
j_gene: TRBJ1-5
d_gene: -
CDR3nt: TGTGCCAGTAGGCCTTTGGGGAGTTATAGCAATCAGCCCCAGCATTTT
CDR3aa: CASRPLGSYSNQPQHF

abundance: once
v_gene: TRBV7-9
j_gene: TRBJ2-5
d_gene: -
CDR3nt: TGTGCCAGCAGCCTCCAAGAGACCCAGTACTTC
CDR3aa: CASSLQETQYF

abundance: -
v_gene: TRBV2
j_gene: TRBJ2-7
d_gene: TRBD2
CDR3nt: TGTGCCAGCAGTGGGGGGGGACTTTACGACGAGCAGTACTTC
CDR3aa: CASSGGGLYDEQYF

abundance: -
v_gene: TRBV5-1
j_gene: TRBJ1-5
d_gene: -
CDR3nt: TGCGCCAGCAGTGCTGGACATGCCGACACAAATCAGCCCCAGCATTTT
CDR3aa: CASSAGHADTNQPQHF

abundance: -
v_gene: TRBV6-5
j_gene: TRBJ2-3
d_gene: -
CDR3nt: TGTGCCAGCAGTTACGGGTTAGAAGCAGATACGCAGTATTTT
CDR3aa: CASSYGLEADTQYF

abundance: -
v_gene: TRBV2
j_gene: TRBJ1-1
d_gene: -
CDR3nt: TGTGCCAGCAGGGAGGGGATCGGTGACACTGAAGCTTTCTTT
CDR3aa: CASREGIGDTEAFF

abundance: -
v_gene: TRBV5-1
j_gene: TRBJ1-4
d_gene: TRBD1
CDR3nt: TGCGCCAGCAGCTGGGGGGACAGGGAGGGCAAACTGTTTTTT
CDR3aa: CASSWGDREGKLFF

abundance: -
v_gene: TRBV2
j_gene: TRBJ2-7
d_gene: -
CDR3nt: TGTGCCAGCAGTGAATCGGGGGTCGAGCAGTACTTC
CDR3aa: CASSESGVEQYF

abundance: -
v_gene: TRBV2
j_gene: TRBJ2-3
d_gene: -
CDR3nt: TGTGCCAGCAGTAGGAGTGACGGACCAGATACGCAGTATTTT
CDR3aa: CASSRSDGPDTQYF

abundance: -
v_gene: TRBV13
j_gene: TRBJ1-4
d_gene: TRBD1
CDR3nt: TGTGCCAGCAGCTTAAAAATTGGGATAGGGGGCGGTGAAAAACTGTTTTTT
CDR3aa: CASSLKIGIGGGEKLFF

abundance: -
v_gene: TRBV19
j_gene: TRBJ1-1
d_gene: -
CDR3nt: TGTGCCAGTAGTATCAGCCAGAACACTGAAGCTTTCTTT
CDR3aa: CASSISQNTEAFF

abundance: -
v_gene: TRBV27
j_gene: TRBJ1-1
d_gene: -
CDR3nt: TGTGCCAGCAGTTTAAAGGGGTTGGCCACTGAAGCTTTCTTT
CDR3aa: CASSLKGLATEAFF

abundance: -
v_gene: TRBV6-6
j_gene: TRBJ1-1
d_gene: -
CDR3nt: TGTGCCAGCAGTTACTCGAGAGGGGCTGGGGCTGAAGCTTTCTTT
CDR3aa: CASSYSRGAGAEAFF

abundance: -
v_gene: TRBV10-3
j_gene: TRBJ2-7
d_gene: -
CDR3nt: TGTGCCATCAGTGTGACAGGCTTACCCGAGCAGTACTTC
CDR3aa: CAISVTGLPEQYF

abundance: -
v_gene: TRBV6-5
j_gene: TRBJ1-5
d_gene: -
CDR3nt: TGTGCCAGAGGGGATCAGCCCCAGCATTTT
CDR3aa: CARGDQPQHF

abundance: -
v_gene: TRBV10-2
j_gene: TRBJ2-2
d_gene: -
CDR3nt: TGCGCCAGCAGTGAGGGCGACACCGGGGAGCTGTTTTTT
CDR3aa: CASSEGDTGELFF

abundance: few
v_gene: TRBV6-1
j_gene: TRBJ1-1
d_gene: -
CDR3nt: TGTGCCAGCAGTGTGAGGGAGAACACTGAAGCTTTCTTT
CDR3aa: CASSVRENTEAFF